These 10 T cell receptor beta chains share one sample of origin, sequenced in a study of monozygotic twins with inflammatory bowel disease. From the 5' RACE reads, TCRdb lists one entry per CDR3 protein and no DNA. The sample table includes about 210,000 distinct CDR3 sequences. Sequenced sample: blood. The source is a human donor with ulcerative colitis or Crohn's disease, or a healthy co-twin of an affected twin (not recorded which).

This rearrangement joins TRBV18 to TRBJ2-1; no DNA is available, so the TRBD2 call from TCRdb remains unchecked. The CDR3 sequence is 16 residues long. CDR1 and CDR2 (germline): KGHSH, LQKENI. The CDR3 is CASSPTGTSGPNEQFF.

The chain has TRBV27 and TRBJ1-2; the D gene TCRdb calls, TRBD1, cannot be checked with no DNA. CDR1 and CDR2 from the germline V gene are MNHEY and SMNVEV (reference sequence). The CDR3 length is 14 residues. CDR3 sequence: CASSARREGYGYTF.

The V call is TRBV7-9, the J call TRBJ2-7; TCRdb's assignment of TRBD1 cannot be checked, as there is no DNA. CDR1 SEHNR and CDR2 FQNEAQ come from the germline V gene (reference sequence). The CDR3 sequence is 15 residues long. The CDR3 protein is CASSPQGSSSYEQYF.

V usage is TRBV10-3 and J usage is TRBJ1-5; TCRdb reports TRBD1, a call that lacks DNA to check it against. Per germline, CDR1 ENHRY and CDR2 SYGVKD. The CDR3 runs to 16 residues. The CDR3 sequence: CAISEGRTESNQPQHF.

The chain links TRBV12-3 or TRBV12-4 to TRBJ1-2; TCRdb lists TRBD1, though no DNA is available to test this call. The CDR3 extends over 14 amino acids. The CDR3: CASSSMGQLREWNF.

The chain combines TRBV29-1 with TRBJ2-3; TCRdb lists TRBD1, though no DNA is available to test this call. Germline loops: CDR1 SQVTM, CDR2 ANQGSEA. This CDR3 has 13 residues. CDR3 loop: CSVGGFGRDTQYF.

Here the CDR3 reads CAWPRRAKNIQYF. J is TRBJ2-4 and V is TRBV11-3; the TCRdb call, TRBD1, lacks DNA for checking. The CDR3 runs to 13 residues. The germline gives CDR1 SGHNT, CDR2 YENEEA.

This chain links TRBV29-1 with TRBJ1-1. The CDR3 length is 12 residues. CDR1 is SQVTM and CDR2 is ANQGSEA in the germline V gene. CDR3: CSVVGGNTEAFF.

V gene TRBV4-3 combines with J gene TRBJ1-5; TCRdb selects TRBD1, and the lack of DNA leaves this call unchecked. Germline V gene sequence: CDR1 LGHNA, CDR2 YSLEER. CDR3 length: 15 amino acids. The CDR3 here is CASSQETGSNQPQHF.

V gene TRBV18 combines with J gene TRBJ1-1; TCRdb reports TRBD1, a call that lacks DNA to check it against. The V gene's germline CDR1 is KGHSH and CDR2 LQKENI. The CDR3 covers 17 residues. CDR3 protein: CASSPLGTGAVNTEAFF.